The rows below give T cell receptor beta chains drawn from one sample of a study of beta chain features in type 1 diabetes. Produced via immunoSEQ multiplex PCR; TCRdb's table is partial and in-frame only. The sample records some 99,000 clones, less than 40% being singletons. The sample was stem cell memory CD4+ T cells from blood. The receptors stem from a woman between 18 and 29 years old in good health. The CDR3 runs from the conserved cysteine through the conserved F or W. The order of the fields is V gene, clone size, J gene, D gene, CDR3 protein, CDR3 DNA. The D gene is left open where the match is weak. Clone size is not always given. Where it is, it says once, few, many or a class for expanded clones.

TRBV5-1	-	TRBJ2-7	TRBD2	CASSQRTRSIYEQYF	TGCGCCAGCAGCCAAAGGACTAGGAGTATATACGAGCAGTACTTC
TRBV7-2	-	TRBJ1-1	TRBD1	CASSSRGGLKPPRAEAFF	TGTGCCAGCAGCTCCCGAGGGGGCCTTAAACCCCCAAGGGCTGAAGCTTTCTTT
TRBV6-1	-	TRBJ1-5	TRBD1	CASSSPMDRAQPQHF	TGTGCCAGCAGTTCCCCTATGGACAGGGCTCAGCCCCAGCATTTT
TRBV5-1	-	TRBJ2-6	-	CASTGREYSGANVLTF	TGCGCCAGTACAGGGAGGGAATACTCTGGGGCCAACGTCCTGACTTTC
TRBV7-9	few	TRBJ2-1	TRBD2	CASSAEERGYNEQFF	TGTGCCAGCAGCGCTGAGGAGCGGGGGTACAATGAGCAGTTCTTC
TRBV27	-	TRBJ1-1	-	CASSLVRGRNTEAFF	TGTGCCAGCAGTTTAGTGCGGGGTAGGAACACTGAAGCTTTCTTT
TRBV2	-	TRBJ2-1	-	CASSPYEPGLPFF	TGTGCCAGCAGTCCCTACGAGCCAGGGCTCCCGTTCTTC
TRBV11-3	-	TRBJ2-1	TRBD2	CASSLRLANYNEQFF	TGTGCCAGCAGCTTGAGACTAGCGAATTACAATGAGCAGTTCTTC
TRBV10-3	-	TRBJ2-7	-	CAISDSGWEYEQYF	TGTGCCATCAGTGATTCGGGTTGGGAGTACGAGCAGTACTTC
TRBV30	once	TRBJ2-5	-	CAWSVPTGQETQYF	TGTGCCTGGAGTGTCCCAACAGGACAAGAGACCCAGTACTTC
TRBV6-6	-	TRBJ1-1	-	CASSPGGRGAFF	TGTGCCAGCAGTCCGGGGGGGCGCGGAGCTTTCTTT
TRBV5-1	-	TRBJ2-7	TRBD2	CASSPRGTSLSYEQYF	TGCGCCAGCAGCCCAAGAGGGACTAGCCTATCCTACGAGCAGTACTTC
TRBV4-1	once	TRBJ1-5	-	CASSQWASGSANQPQHF	TGCGCCAGCAGCCAATGGGCGTCGGGGTCGGCCAATCAGCCCCAGCATTTT
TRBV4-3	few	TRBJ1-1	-	CASSQGGGGTEAFF	TGCGCCAGCAGCCAAGGAGGGGGGGGCACTGAAGCTTTCTTT
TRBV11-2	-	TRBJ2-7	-	CASSSLTYEQYF	TGTGCCAGCAGCTCCCTAACCTACGAGCAGTACTTC
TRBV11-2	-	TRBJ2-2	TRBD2	CASSLRVSGGSSTGELFF	TGTGCCAGCAGCTTACGGGTTAGCGGGGGGAGTAGCACCGGGGAGCTGTTTTTT
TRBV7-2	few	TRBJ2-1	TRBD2	CASNGTSGRMRSYNEQFF	TGTGCCAGCAACGGGACTAGCGGGAGAATGCGATCCTACAATGAGCAGTTCTTC
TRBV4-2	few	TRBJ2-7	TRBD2	CASSQLVAGGPYEQYF	TGTGCCAGCAGCCAGCTAGTAGCGGGAGGGCCCTACGAGCAGTACTTC
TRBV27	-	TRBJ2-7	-	CASSLRAVSYEQYF	TGTGCCAGCAGTTTGAGGGCGGTCTCCTACGAGCAGTACTTC
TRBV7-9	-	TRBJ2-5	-	CASSLGEETQYF	TGTGCCAGCAGCTTAGGAGAAGAGACCCAGTACTTC
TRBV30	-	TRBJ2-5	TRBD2	CAWSVAGAGGTTQYF	TGTGCCTGGAGTGTAGCGGGGGCCGGGGGAACGACCCAGTACTTC
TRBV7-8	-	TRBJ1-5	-	CASSLIRGRDQPQHF	TGTGCCAGCAGCTTAATCAGGGGCAGGGATCAGCCCCAGCATTTT
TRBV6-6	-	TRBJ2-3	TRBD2	CASSYQGGRVDTQYF	TGTGCCAGCAGTTACCAAGGCGGGAGAGTTGATACGCAGTATTTT
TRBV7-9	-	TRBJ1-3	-	CASSWTLGPGNTIYF	TGTGCCAGCAGCTGGACTCTAGGACCTGGAAACACCATATATTTT
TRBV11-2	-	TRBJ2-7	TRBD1	CASSLDLGQGSYEQYF	TGTGCCAGCAGCTTAGATCTAGGACAGGGCTCCTACGAGCAGTACTTC